Listed below are T cell receptor beta chains from one sample, sequenced in a study of early T cells in non-severe SARS-CoV-2 infection. One entry per CDR3 protein, called by TCRdb with MiXCR from the 5' RACE reads. Seen here are about 55,000 distinct CDR3 sequences, 9.5% to 15% observed once, and the top ten hold around 1.4%. The sample consisted of whole blood. Source of these receptors: an adult who was a healthcare worker with PCR-confirmed SARS-CoV-2 infection or an uninfected control (not recorded which). The CDR3 runs from the conserved cysteine through the conserved F or W. Fields, in order: D gene, J gene, V gene, clone size, CDR3 DNA, CDR3 protein. The D gene is left open where the match is weak. Not every row has a clone size; where given, it reads once, few, many or a size class.

d_gene: NA; j_gene: TRBJ2-1; v_gene: TRBV30; abundance: NA; CDR3nt: TGTGCCTGGAGAAAAGGGGGTGTGTACAATGAGCAGTTCTTC; CDR3aa: CAWRKGGVYNEQFF
d_gene: TRBD2; j_gene: TRBJ2-3; v_gene: TRBV19; abundance: many; CDR3nt: TGTGCCAGTAGTCCCAGCGGGGGGGCGCCCCCAGATACGCAGTATTTT; CDR3aa: CASSPSGGAPPDTQYF
d_gene: TRBD1; j_gene: TRBJ1-1; v_gene: TRBV29-1; abundance: NA; CDR3nt: TGCAGCGTTGTGACTTGGCAGGGGGCGAACACTGAAGCTTTCTTT; CDR3aa: CSVVTWQGANTEAFF
d_gene: NA; j_gene: TRBJ1-5; v_gene: TRBV27; abundance: NA; CDR3nt: TGTGCCAGCAGCACCACAATTCAGCCCCAGCATTTT; CDR3aa: CASSTTIQPQHF
d_gene: NA; j_gene: TRBJ1-4; v_gene: TRBV2; abundance: few; CDR3nt: TGTGCCAGCTCGGGCGAAAAACTGTTTTTT; CDR3aa: CASSGEKLFF
d_gene: NA; j_gene: TRBJ2-2; v_gene: TRBV7-3; abundance: NA; CDR3nt: TGTGCCAGCAGCCTACCGCCCCGGGAGCTGTTTTTT; CDR3aa: CASSLPPRELFF
d_gene: NA; j_gene: TRBJ1-2; v_gene: TRBV9; abundance: many; CDR3nt: TGTGCCAGCAGCGTACGGGGAGCGGGTGGCTACACCTTC; CDR3aa: CASSVRGAGGYTF
d_gene: NA; j_gene: TRBJ1-1; v_gene: TRBV20-1; abundance: many; CDR3nt: TGCAGCGCAGGTCGAGGTGGGGTCACTGAAGCTTTCTTT; CDR3aa: CSAGRGGVTEAFF
d_gene: NA; j_gene: TRBJ2-3; v_gene: TRBV9; abundance: many; CDR3nt: TGTGCCAGCAGCGTAGGGGTCACGGGGGTCACAGATACGCAGTATTTT; CDR3aa: CASSVGVTGVTDTQYF
d_gene: NA; j_gene: TRBJ2-1; v_gene: TRBV20-1; abundance: few; CDR3nt: TGCAGTGCTCCGCAGGCTATATCCTACAATGAGCAGTTCTTC; CDR3aa: CSAPQAISYNEQFF
d_gene: TRBD1; j_gene: TRBJ2-3; v_gene: TRBV2; abundance: many; CDR3nt: TGTGCCAGCCACCGACAGGGCCTCAGCACAGATACGCAGTATTTT; CDR3aa: CASHRQGLSTDTQYF
d_gene: NA; j_gene: TRBJ2-7; v_gene: TRBV9; abundance: NA; CDR3nt: TGTGCCAGCAGCCCCCGGCGGTTGGCGGGTGGTTCCTACGAGCAGTACTTC; CDR3aa: CASSPRRLAGGSYEQYF
d_gene: TRBD1; j_gene: TRBJ1-2; v_gene: TRBV20-1; abundance: few; CDR3nt: TGCAGTGCTAGAGTGAGATCCGGGACAGGGGAGGATGGCTACACCTTC; CDR3aa: CSARVRSGTGEDGYTF
d_gene: NA; j_gene: TRBJ1-4; v_gene: TRBV5-1; abundance: few; CDR3nt: TGCGCCAGCAGCTTGGTGGGGGCCATCAATGAAAAACTGTTTTTT; CDR3aa: CASSLVGAINEKLFF
d_gene: NA; j_gene: TRBJ1-1; v_gene: TRBV29-1; abundance: few; CDR3nt: TGCAGCGTTGAAGATGGGGGGGGCAAGACTGAAGCTTTCTTT; CDR3aa: CSVEDGGGKTEAFF
d_gene: NA; j_gene: TRBJ2-1; v_gene: TRBV30; abundance: many; CDR3nt: TGTGCCTGGAGTGTGGCCAAGGAGCTAGGGCAGTTCTTC; CDR3aa: CAWSVAKELGQFF
d_gene: NA; j_gene: TRBJ2-3; v_gene: TRBV12-3/TRBV12-4; abundance: NA; CDR3nt: TGTGCCAGCAGTTTTGTGGCAGATACGCAGTATTTT; CDR3aa: CASSFVADTQYF
d_gene: TRBD1; j_gene: TRBJ2-7; v_gene: TRBV4-3; abundance: NA; CDR3nt: TGCGCCAGCAGCCAAGACTGGCAGGGGGCGGGCGAGCAGTACTTC; CDR3aa: CASSQDWQGAGEQYF
d_gene: TRBD2; j_gene: TRBJ2-4; v_gene: TRBV20-1; abundance: NA; CDR3nt: TGCAGTGCCATTAGCGGGGGGGATAAAAACATTCAGTACTTC; CDR3aa: CSAISGGDKNIQYF
d_gene: NA; j_gene: TRBJ2-3; v_gene: TRBV9; abundance: NA; CDR3nt: TGTGCCAGCAGCGTAGGGGGGGCCCAAGATACGCAGTATTTT; CDR3aa: CASSVGGAQDTQYF
d_gene: TRBD1; j_gene: TRBJ2-7; v_gene: TRBV20-1; abundance: NA; CDR3nt: TGCAGTGCTAGAGATCAGACAGGGACGGATTACGAGCAGTACTTC; CDR3aa: CSARDQTGTDYEQYF
d_gene: NA; j_gene: TRBJ1-1; v_gene: TRBV6-6; abundance: many; CDR3nt: TGTGCCAGCAGTTACGCCTCTGGGGTGGAAGCTTTCTTT; CDR3aa: CASSYASGVEAFF
d_gene: NA; j_gene: TRBJ2-5; v_gene: TRBV6-6; abundance: NA; CDR3nt: TGTGCCAGCAGGATGCACCCAGCCCCAGAGACCCAGTACTTC; CDR3aa: CASRMHPAPETQYF
d_gene: NA; j_gene: TRBJ2-7; v_gene: TRBV5-4; abundance: NA; CDR3nt: TGTGCCAGCAGCTTGGGGGGCAGATACGAGCAGTACTTC; CDR3aa: CASSLGGRYEQYF
d_gene: TRBD1; j_gene: TRBJ2-1; v_gene: TRBV18; abundance: many; CDR3nt: TGTGCCAGCTCACCAGTAGGACAGGTGACCCCCCAGCAGTTCTTC; CDR3aa: CASSPVGQVTPQQFF
d_gene: TRBD2; j_gene: TRBJ2-4; v_gene: TRBV30; abundance: many; CDR3nt: TGTGCCTGGATAGGCGGCGGGGGGCCTTACTTC; CDR3aa: CAWIGGGGPYF
d_gene: NA; j_gene: TRBJ2-1; v_gene: TRBV2; abundance: many; CDR3nt: TGTGCCAGCATGGGGACTCCTTCCTACAATGAGCAGTTCTTC; CDR3aa: CASMGTPSYNEQFF
d_gene: NA; j_gene: TRBJ2-3; v_gene: TRBV6-1; abundance: many; CDR3nt: TGTGCCAGCAGTGAAGATGGCAACACAGATACGCAGTATTTT; CDR3aa: CASSEDGNTDTQYF